This T cell receptor beta chain was documented in a study of siplizumab effects on memory and regulatory T cells. Germline values: CDR1 SEHNR, CDR2 FQNEAQ (reference sequence). This CDR3 contains 14 residues. V gave up 10 bases and J gave up 5 bases; unmatched junction bases: 7. The assay was immunoSEQ multiplex PCR, and TCRdb's table has in-frame clones only and misses some. The table records over 85,000 clones, approximately 90% of them present only once. This TCR came from a human donor in good health. The chain links TRBV7-9 to TRBJ2-3; 12 nucleotides agree with TRBD2. Input material: CD4+ T cells sorted from blood. CDR3 sequence (DNA): TGTGCCACGACCCCGGGACTAGCGGGAGATACGCAGTATTTT. As protein: CATTPGLAGDTQYF.